This entry lists 27 T cell receptor beta chains sequenced from one sample in a study of shared clonotypes between healthy human individuals (dated by TCRdb to 2020 to 2021). Receptors were amplified or captured by the immunoSEQ multiplex PCR assay. Held by TCRdb, this immuneACCESS table contains in-frame sequences only and omits some clones. Under half of the omission traces to an unresolved V gene where checked; the cause of the rest is unknown. Present in this sample are 2 million to 2.5 million clones, approximately 93% of which were seen just once. The ten top clones hold around 0.4% of the sample. The sequencing input was naive CD4+ T cells from PBMCs. Taken with the paper, the label for cell subset or site translates to: CD45RA+ positively selected. Receptor source: a man aged 18 to 30 in good health. Some clones in this sample may be carry-over from other donors' samples.

V gene TRBV27 combines with J gene TRBJ1-2; 12 bases are shared with TRBD1. CDR3 length: 15 residues. J was trimmed by 5 bases and V by 5 bases; bases with no gene match: 6. Germline CDR1 MNHEY, CDR2 SMNVEV (reference sequence). In DNA, the CDR3 is TGTGCCAGCAGTGACCCGGGACAGGGGGCTTATGGCTACACCTTC. It codes for CASSDPGQGAYGYTF.

The CDR3 loop is CASSPLGGGGFKETQYF. Here the CDR3 DNA reads TGTGCCAGCAGCCCCCTGGGCGGCGGGGGGTTTAAAGAGACCCAGTACTTC. The rearrangement joins TRBV9 to TRBJ2-5; 8 bases are a match to TRBD2. The CDR3 is 17 amino acids. Looked up from germline, CDR1 is SGDLS and CDR2 is YYNGEE. J lost 3 bases, V lost 4 bases, and 14 bases had no gene match.

As to this clone: Other DNA sequences of this sample code for an identical CDR3. This chain uses TRBV29-1 with TRBJ2-2; D could derive from TRBD1 or TRBD2 (5 bases each). The V gene's germline CDR1 is SQVTM and CDR2 ANQGSEA. CDR3 length: 15 amino acids. Trimming took 7 bases from V and 4 from J, leaving 19 bases between them. DNA of the CDR3: TGCAGCGCCAATCGGGGCGCAGGAGGCACCGGGGAGCTGTTTTTT. This sequence encodes CSANRGAGGTGELFF.

This clone was observed once. The chain recombines TRBV18 with TRBJ1-1, with unresolved D. V lost 3 bases and J lost 1, with 12 bases in between. This CDR3 is built from 15 residues. CDR1 is KGHSH and CDR2 is LQKENI in the germline V gene. CDR3 coding DNA: TGTGCCAGCTCACCGGTCGTCCGGGGGAACACTGAAGCTTTCTTT. Translating gives CASSPVVRGNTEAFF.

The V call is TRBV7-6, the J call TRBJ1-2; D is perhaps TRBD1 (5 bases). Trimming pared 2 bases from V and 7 bases from J, leaving 20 bases between. The germline CDR1 and CDR2 sequences are SGHVS and FNYEAQ. CDR3 length equals 16 residues. CDR3 residues: CASSLTPRGTWGGYTF. The CDR3 region has the DNA TGTGCCAGCAGCTTAACACCACGGGGGACTTGGGGTGGCTACACCTTC. The variable domain in full, completed from reference TRBV7-6 and TRBJ1-2, reads GAGVSQSPRYKVTKRGQDVALRCDPISGHVSLYWYRQALGQGPEFLTYFNYEAQQDKSGLPNDRFSAERPEGSISTLTIQRTEQRDSAMYRCASSLTPRGTWGGYTFGSGTRLTVV.

Concerning this clone itself: The same CDR3 also results from other DNA sequences found in this sample. The chain has TRBV7-9 and TRBJ1-2; tentative D call: TRBD1 (5 bases). The V end lost 6 bases, the J end lost 5 bases, and 13 bases lay between the germline ends. This CDR3 is built from 13 residues. Germline lookup yields CDR1 SEHNR and CDR2 FQNEAQ (reference sequence). The CDR3 DNA reads TGTGCCAGCAGTCATGGACAAGGTTATGGCTACACCTTC. This gives the protein CASSHGQGYGYTF.

Only a few counts were recorded for this clone. The same CDR3 can be traced to other DNA sequences in this sample. This chain joins TRBV2 and TRBJ1-1, with unresolved D. The CDR3 is made up of 13 amino acids. V was pared by 1 base and J by 3 bases, with 6 bases between. Germline V gene lookup returns CDR1 SNHLY and CDR2 FYNNEI. The CDR3 protein is CASSEGSYTEAFF. The CDR3 bases are TGTGCCAGCAGTGAAGGCAGCTACACTGAAGCTTTCTTT.

The V call is TRBV14, the J call TRBJ1-2; D is possibly TRBD1 (5 bases). This CDR3 contains 14 residues. The V end lost 0 bases, the J end lost 8 bases, and 13 bases lay between the germline ends. The germline V gene encodes CDR1 SGHDN and CDR2 FVKESK. CDR3 residues: CASSQEGRVYGYTF. In DNA form, the CDR3 reads TGTGCCAGCAGCCAAGAGGGCAGGGTCTACGGCTACACCTTC.

Here the CDR3 reads CASSLAGAYNEQFF. CDR3 sequence (DNA): TGTGCCAGCAGTCTAGCGGGCGCATACAATGAGCAGTTCTTC. The chain is built from TRBV25-1 and TRBJ2-1; 8 bases are a match to TRBD2. V dropped 5 bases and J dropped 4; count of bases not matched to a gene: 4. The CDR3 loop spans 14 amino acids. Germline CDR1 MGHDK, CDR2 SYGVNS.

The chain joins TRBV5-4 to TRBJ1-1; D may be TRBD1 (6 bases). The CDR3 contains 13 residues. Trimming shortened V by 6 bases and J by 1 base, and 10 bases separated the two germline ends. CDR1 and CDR2 from the germline V gene are SGHNT and YYREEE (reference sequence). CDR3 loop: CASKRGGNTEAFF. Here the CDR3 DNA reads TGTGCCAGCAAGAGGGGGGGGAACACTGAAGCTTTCTTT. Complete variable domain (other parts from reference TRBV5-4 and TRBJ1-1): ETGVTQSPTHLIKTRGQQVTLRCSSQSGHNTVSWYQQALGQGPQFIFQYYREEENGRGNFPPRFSGLQFPNYSSELNVNALELDDSALYLCASKRGGNTEAFFGQGTRLTVV.

V and J are TRBV11-3 and TRBJ2-1, with no clear D. Looked up from germline, CDR1 is SGHNT and CDR2 is YENEEA. CDR3 length equals 12 residues. With 3 bases removed from V and 10 bases from J, the gap between germline ends came to 10 bases. CDR3: CASSFLRGEQFF. The CDR3 region has the DNA TGTGCCAGCAGCTTCCTTCGTGGCGAGCAGTTCTTC.

The CDR3, as DNA: TGTGCCAGCAGCTTGGGTGGGGGTACTAACTATGGCTACACCTTC. Encoded protein: CASSLGGGTNYGYTF. This chain links TRBV5-6 with TRBJ1-2, with D perhaps TRBD1 (5 bases). V gave up 0 bases and J gave up 0 bases, with 9 bases separating them. Per germline, CDR1 SGHDT and CDR2 YYEEEE. The CDR3 contains 15 residues.

The chain employs TRBV10-3 and TRBJ2-7, with 8 bases fitting TRBD1. This CDR3 comprises 13 residues. J lost 7 bases, V lost 6 bases, and 8 bases had no gene match. In germline, CDR1 is ENHRY, CDR2 SYGVKD. In DNA, the CDR3 is TGTGCCATCAGGCCTAGGACAGGGAATGAGCAGTACTTC. Its protein is CAIRPRTGNEQYF.

Concerning this clone itself: Sequence at one end of the junction differs from germline and may be a read error. The same CDR3 is also encoded by other DNA sequences in this sample. The chain carries TRBV11-2 and TRBJ1-2, with D tentatively TRBD1 (5 bases). The CDR3 has 12 residues. Per the germline V gene, CDR1 is SGHAT and CDR2 is FQNNGV. CDR3 DNA: TGTGCCAGCAGCCCGGGGGACTACGGCTACACCTTC. The encoded protein is CASSPGDYGYTF.

The chain carries TRBV28 and TRBJ1-1; possibly TRBD1 for D (5 bases). CDR3 length: 20 residues. CDR1 and CDR2 from the germline V gene are MDHEN and SYDVKM. V was pared by 3 bases and J by 1 base, with 27 bases between. Here the CDR3 DNA reads TGTGCCAGCAGTTTTCATCTGGGGCAGTTTGCGGCCACGCCGAACACTGAAGCTTTCTTT. This gives the protein CASSFHLGQFAATPNTEAFF.

The chain uses TRBV11-2 and TRBJ1-1; the match to TRBD1 covers 7 bases. CDR3 length: 12 amino acids. Germline CDR1 and CDR2: SGHAT and FQNNGV. V dropped 1 base and J dropped 12; count of bases not matched to a gene: 5. In DNA form, the CDR3 reads TGTGCCAGCAGCTTAGGGGGGACAGTTCCTTTCTTT. It codes for CASSLGGTVPFF.

The chain uses TRBV2 and TRBJ1-4; 7 nucleotides agree with TRBD1. J lost 10 bases, V lost 6 bases, and 8 bases had no gene match. The CDR3 covers 13 residues. The V gene's germline CDR1 is SNHLY and CDR2 FYNNEI. CDR3 DNA: TGTGCCAGCAGCATCGACAGGGAGGGAAAACTGTTTTTT. Amino acids: CASSIDREGKLFF.

The chain combines TRBV5-1 with TRBJ2-7; 11 nucleotides agree with TRBD2. CDR3 size: 18 residues. CDR1 is SGHRS, CDR2 YFSETQ, per germline. V lost 2 bases, J lost 2 bases, and 12 bases stayed unmatched. This chain's CDR3 is CASSFLPLLAGGPYEQYF. CDR3 sequence (DNA): TGCGCCAGCAGCTTCCTGCCGCTCTTAGCGGGAGGGCCCTACGAGCAGTACTTC.

The V and J genes are TRBV7-3 and TRBJ2-5, with D perhaps matching TRBD1 (5 bases). With 5 bases removed from V and 0 bases from J, the gap between germline ends came to 7 bases. Germline V gene sequence: CDR1 SGHTA, CDR2 FQGTGA. CDR3 size: 13 residues. CDR3 protein: CASSEDNQETQYF. The DNA for the CDR3 is TGTGCCAGCAGCGAGGACAACCAAGAGACCCAGTACTTC.

Regarding this clone: This same CDR3 is encoded by further DNA sequences in the sample. The chain couples TRBV18 to TRBJ2-7; D unclear. There are 13 residues in the CDR3. V shed 0 bases and J shed 3 bases, with 6 bases lying between them. Germline values: CDR1 KGHSH, CDR2 LQKENI. Here the CDR3 reads CASSPPLSYEQYF. For the CDR3, the DNA is TGTGCCAGCTCACCACCTCTGAGCTACGAGCAGTACTTC.

The V and J genes are TRBV28 and TRBJ2-7; 9 bases agree with TRBD2. The V gene's germline CDR1 is MDHEN and CDR2 SYDVKM. Trimming cost V 6 bases and J 2 bases; bases outside gene matches: 11. CDR3 length: 16 amino acids. The CDR3 is CASSLGRASGTYEQYF. The CDR3 region has the DNA TGTGCCAGCAGCCTCGGCCGGGCTAGCGGGACCTACGAGCAGTACTTC. Complete variable domain (other parts from reference TRBV28 and TRBJ2-7): DVKVTQSSRYLVKRTGEKVFLECVQDMDHENMFWYRQDPGLGLRLIYFSYDVKMKEKGDIPEGYSVSREKKERFSLILESASTNQTSMYLCASSLGRASGTYEQYFGPGTRLTVT.

This CDR3 is CASSLGGGVQHNEQFF. In nucleotides, the CDR3 is TGTGCCAGCAGCTTAGGTGGCGGGGTGCAGCACAATGAGCAGTTCTTC. The V and J genes are TRBV7-6 and TRBJ2-1; weak D call: TRBD2 (6 bases). In germline, CDR1 is SGHVS, CDR2 FNYEAQ. The V gene lost 1 base and the J gene lost 5 bases, with 15 bases spanning the gap. The CDR3 runs to 16 residues. The full variable domain, in which reference TRBV7-6 and TRBJ2-1 provide the parts outside the CDR3, is GAGVSQSPRYKVTKRGQDVALRCDPISGHVSLYWYRQALGQGPEFLTYFNYEAQQDKSGLPNDRFSAERPEGSISTLTIQRTEQRDSAMYRCASSLGGGVQHNEQFFGPGTRLTVL.

The chain recombines TRBV19 with TRBJ2-6, with 9 bases identical to TRBD1. This CDR3 is 17 amino acids long. Germline values: CDR1 LNHDA, CDR2 SQIVND (reference sequence). V was pared by 8 bases and J by 3 bases, with 11 bases of the junction left unmatched. CDR3 in DNA: TGTGCCAGTCGCCGTGGGACAGGGTTCCTTGGGGCCAACGTCCTGACTTTC. Its protein product is CASRRGTGFLGANVLTF.

The chain couples TRBV9 to TRBJ2-7; 9 positions match TRBD1. The CDR3 totals 17 residues. V was clipped by 0 bases and J by 4 bases; unmatched bases: 11. Per the germline V gene, CDR1 is SGDLS and CDR2 is YYNGEE. CDR3 in DNA: TGTGCCAGCAGCGTAGGATCAGGGACAGGGAATTATTACGAGCAGTACTTC. Encoded protein: CASSVGSGTGNYYEQYF.

V is TRBV19 and J is TRBJ2-7; D possibly corresponds to TRBD1 (6 bases). Trimming stripped 9 bases from V and 5 bases from J, with 17 bases between. The CDR3 spans 13 residues. In germline, CDR1 is LNHDA, CDR2 SQIVND (reference sequence). This CDR3 is CASSPSRGHEQYF. The CDR3 DNA follows: TGTGCCAGCTCCCCTTCCAGGGGCCACGAGCAGTACTTC.

V gene TRBV18 combines with J gene TRBJ1-1, with D uncertain. The CDR3 has 16 residues. Trimming took 6 bases from V and 0 from J, leaving 17 bases between them. CDR1 and CDR2 (germline): KGHSH, LQKENI. The CDR3 sequence: CASSPLLLPVNTEAFF. CDR3 DNA: TGTGCCAGCTCCCCCCTCCTGCTGCCGGTGAACACTGAAGCTTTCTTT.

CDR3 nucleotide sequence: TGCGCCAGCAGCTCTCCCGGGAGGACAACTAATGAAAAACTGTTTTTT. Translated, it gives CASSSPGRTTNEKLFF. The J gene is TRBJ1-4, the V gene TRBV4-1, with D hard to call. This CDR3 has 16 residues. The V end lost 5 bases, the J end lost 0 bases, and 13 bases lay between the germline ends. CDR1 and CDR2 from the germline V gene are MGHRA and YSYEKL.